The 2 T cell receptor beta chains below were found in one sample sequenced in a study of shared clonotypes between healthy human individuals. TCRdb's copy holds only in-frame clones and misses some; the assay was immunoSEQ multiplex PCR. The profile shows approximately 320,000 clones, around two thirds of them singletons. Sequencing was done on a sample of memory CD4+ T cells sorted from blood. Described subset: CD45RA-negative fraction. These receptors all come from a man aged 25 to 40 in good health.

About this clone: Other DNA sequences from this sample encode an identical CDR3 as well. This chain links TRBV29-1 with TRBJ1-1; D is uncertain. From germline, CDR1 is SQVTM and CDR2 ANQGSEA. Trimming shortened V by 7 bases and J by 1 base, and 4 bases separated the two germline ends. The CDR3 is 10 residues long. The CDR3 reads CSAQNTEAFF. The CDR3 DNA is TGCAGCGCACAGAACACTGAAGCTTTCTTT.

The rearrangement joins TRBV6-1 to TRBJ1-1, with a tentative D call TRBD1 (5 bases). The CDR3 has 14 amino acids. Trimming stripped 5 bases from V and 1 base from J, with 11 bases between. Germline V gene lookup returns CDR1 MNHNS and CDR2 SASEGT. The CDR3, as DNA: TGTGCCAGCAGTCTAGGGACGGGGAACACTGAAGCTTTCTTT. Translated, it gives CASSLGTGNTEAFF.